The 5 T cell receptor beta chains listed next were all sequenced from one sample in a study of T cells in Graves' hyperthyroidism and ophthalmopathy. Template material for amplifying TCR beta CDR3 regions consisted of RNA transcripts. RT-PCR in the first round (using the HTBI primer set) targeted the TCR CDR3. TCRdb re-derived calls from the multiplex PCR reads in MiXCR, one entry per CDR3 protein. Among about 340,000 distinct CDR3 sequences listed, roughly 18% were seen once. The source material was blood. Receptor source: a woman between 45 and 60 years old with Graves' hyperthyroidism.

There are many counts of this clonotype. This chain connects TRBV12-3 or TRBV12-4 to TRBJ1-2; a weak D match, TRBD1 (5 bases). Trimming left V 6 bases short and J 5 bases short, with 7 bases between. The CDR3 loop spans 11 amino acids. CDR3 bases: TGTGCCAGCAGCTCAGGGTATGGCTACACCTTC. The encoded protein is CASSSGYGYTF.

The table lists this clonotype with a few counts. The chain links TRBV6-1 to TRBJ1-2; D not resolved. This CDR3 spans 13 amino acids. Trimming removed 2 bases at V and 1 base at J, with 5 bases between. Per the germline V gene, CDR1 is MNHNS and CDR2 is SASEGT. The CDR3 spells CASSELYNYGYTF. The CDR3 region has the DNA TGTGCCAGCAGTGAACTGTATAACTATGGCTACACCTTC.

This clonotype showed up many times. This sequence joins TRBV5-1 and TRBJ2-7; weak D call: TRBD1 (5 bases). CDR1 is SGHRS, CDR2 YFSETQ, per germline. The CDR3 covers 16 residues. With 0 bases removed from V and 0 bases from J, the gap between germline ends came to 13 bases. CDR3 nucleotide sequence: TGCGCCAGCAGCTTGGAGTTGACAGCCTACTCCTACGAGCAGTACGTC. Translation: CASSLELTAYSYEQYV.

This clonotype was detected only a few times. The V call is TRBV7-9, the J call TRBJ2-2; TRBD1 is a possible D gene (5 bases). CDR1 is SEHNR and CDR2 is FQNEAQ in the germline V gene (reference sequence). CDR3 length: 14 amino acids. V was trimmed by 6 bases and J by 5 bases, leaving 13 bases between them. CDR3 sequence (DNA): TGTGCCAGCAGGCGCGCAGGGCAAACCGGGGAGCTGTTTTTT. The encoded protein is CASRRAGQTGELFF.

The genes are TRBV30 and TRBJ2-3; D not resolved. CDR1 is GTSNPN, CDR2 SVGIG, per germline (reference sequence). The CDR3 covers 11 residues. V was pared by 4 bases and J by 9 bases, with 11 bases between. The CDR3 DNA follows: TGTGCCTGGATTTTTCGTGGGACGCAGTATTTT. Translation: CAWIFRGTQYF.